This T cell receptor beta chain was retrieved from a study of PD-L1 blockade in urothelial cancer. Study-level information: Prior exposure to chemotherapy in patients amounted to 0 to 3 regimens received. After treatment start, blood was analyzed at 3 weeks (second dose) and at 6 weeks.

A spike-in of synthetic TCR analog templates was added to each PCR. Sequencing used immunoSEQ multiplex PCR; TCRdb keeps in-frame clones, though not all of them. The repertoire includes tens of thousands of clones, approximately 86% of them detected once, and roughly 3.5% sits in the top ten. The CDR3 is made up of 15 amino acids. The germline V gene has CDR1 MNHEY and CDR2 SMNVEV (reference sequence). Trimming took off 7 bases at V and 2 bases at J, with 18 bases between the two ends. Sample numbers ranged from 1 to 8 per patient, encompassing pretreatment and on-treatment collections. The sample here was PBMCs, taken around atezolizumab (anti-PD-L1) treatment. J is TRBJ2-7 and V is TRBV27, with D tentatively TRBD2 (8 bases). The clonotype was recovered from a man aged 50 to 59 with urothelial cancer. The CDR3 DNA follows: TGTGCCAGCACCTCCCGGGGGGGACAGCCCTACGAGCAGTACTTC. Translated: CASTSRGGQPYEQYF.